Listed here are 23 T cell receptor beta chains from one sample, sequenced in a study of T-cell reconstitution after alpha-beta-depleted transplantation in children. The TCRbeta library was prepared with unique molecular identifiers. TCRdb used MiXCR to reprocess the PCR reads, holding one entry per CDR3 protein. Here the sample spans 350,000 to 450,000 distinct CDR3 sequences, around 20% being singletons. This sample comprised PBMCs from the stem cell graft donor, obtained from the stem cell graft. The receptors here all came from a human donor who donated a stem cell graft to a child with acute myeloid leukemia.

This clonotype was detected only a few times. This sequence joins TRBV7-9 and TRBJ2-2; 12 nucleotides align to TRBD1. Germline CDR1 reads SEHNR; CDR2 reads FQNEAQ (reference sequence). This CDR3 has 16 amino acids. V lost 2 bases and J lost 7; bases outside the gene matches: 5. The CDR3 DNA sequence: TGTGCCAGCAGCTTACGGGACAGGGGGCGAGGCGGGGAGCTGTTTTTT. Its translation is CASSLRDRGRGGELFF.

The chain uses TRBV7-3 and TRBJ2-6, with D unresolved. CDR1 and CDR2 from the germline V gene are SGHTA and FQGTGA. The germline V and J ends were trimmed by 5 bases and 2 bases, with 10 bases remaining between them. The CDR3 is 15 residues long. This CDR3 reads CASSPLGTGANVLTF. The CDR3 region has the DNA TGTGCCAGCAGCCCCCTCGGTACTGGGGCCAACGTCCTGACTTTC.

The rearrangement joins TRBV6-2 or TRBV6-3 to TRBJ2-3; 8 positions match TRBD2. Germline-derived CDR1 and CDR2 are MNHEY and SVGEGT. V dropped 2 bases and J dropped 8; count of bases not matched to a gene: 3. The CDR3 length is 13 residues. The CDR3 DNA is TGTGCCAGCAGTTACACTAGCGGCCCTACGCAGTATTTT. The encoded protein is CASSYTSGPTQYF.

This clonotype was seen repeatedly, ten times or more. J is TRBJ2-7 and V is TRBV27; TRBD1 might be the D (6 bases). Per the germline V gene, CDR1 is MNHEY and CDR2 is SMNVEV (reference sequence). V was cut by 7 bases and J by 3 bases, with 16 bases left in between. There are 14 residues in the CDR3. Here the CDR3 DNA reads TGTGCCAGCATGACCGCAGGGGAGAGCTACGAGCAGTACTTC. Protein product: CASMTAGESYEQYF.

This clonotype has only a few counts. The chain employs TRBV20-1 and TRBJ2-1; 7 nucleotides align to TRBD2. CDR3 length: 15 residues. V trimming: 5 bases; J trimming: 3 bases; junction bases outside the gene matches: 10. The germline gives CDR1 DFQATT, CDR2 SNEGSKA (reference sequence). The CDR3 sequence: CSAAKTSNRYNEQFF. CDR3 DNA: TGCAGTGCTGCTAAGACTAGCAACCGCTACAATGAGCAGTTCTTC.

The J gene is TRBJ2-3, the V gene TRBV12-3 or TRBV12-4, with 10 bases lining up with TRBD2. After removal of 2 bases from V and 3 bases from J, the junction contained 5 bases not matched to a gene. The CDR3 is 16 residues long. The CDR3 reads CASSLSSGRLTDTQYF. CDR3 in DNA: TGTGCCAGCAGTTTAAGTAGCGGGAGGTTGACAGATACGCAGTATTTT.

The chain uses TRBV6-5 and TRBJ1-3; 7 bases fit TRBD1. CDR1 and CDR2 from the germline V gene are MNHEY and SVGAGI. V dropped 4 bases and J dropped 5; count of bases not matched to a gene: 8. The CDR3 consists of 15 residues. CDR3 sequence: CASSLGRGERNTIYF. The CDR3 region has the DNA TGTGCCAGCAGTTTGGGCAGGGGGGAGAGAAACACCATATATTTT.

This clonotype was detected ten times or more. The V and J genes are TRBV20-1 and TRBJ1-5; TRBD1 is a possible D gene (5 bases). V gave up 3 bases and J gave up 2 bases, with 8 bases separating them. Germline lookup yields CDR1 DFQATT and CDR2 SNEGSKA (reference sequence). CDR3 size: 13 residues. The CDR3 reads CSASPGGNQPQHF. The CDR3 DNA is TGCAGTGCTAGCCCGGGGGGCAATCAGCCCCAGCATTTT.

This clonotype turned up a few times. V usage is TRBV6-1 and J usage is TRBJ1-5, with a tentative D call TRBD1 (5 bases). CDR1 is MNHNS, CDR2 SASEGT, per germline. The CDR3 has 14 residues. V was cut by 5 bases and J by 6 bases, with 14 bases left in between. CDR3 loop: CASSPTPGPQPQHF. The DNA of the CDR3 is TGTGCCAGCAGTCCTACGCCAGGGCCTCAGCCCCAGCATTTT.

V is TRBV13 and J is TRBJ2-1; D not certain. V was clipped by 0 bases and J by 1 base, with 7 bases between them. Germline lookup yields CDR1 PRHDT and CDR2 FYEKMQ (reference sequence). This CDR3 comprises 15 residues. CDR3 in DNA: TGTGCCAGCAGCTTAGGCCCCGTTTCCTACAATGAGCAGTTCTTC. Translation gives CASSLGPVSYNEQFF.

This clonotype was counted at least ten times. The DNA for the CDR3 is TGTGCCAGCAGCCTTTCTGGATCCTACAATGAGCAGTTCTTC. It translates to CASSLSGSYNEQFF. The chain joins TRBV12-3 or TRBV12-4 to TRBJ2-1, with D unclear. There are 14 residues in the CDR3. Trimming left V 6 bases short and J 1 base short, with 10 bases between.

This clonotype was counted at least ten times. The chain carries TRBV20-1 and TRBJ2-1; D unclear. Germline V lookup: CDR1 DFQATT, CDR2 SNEGSKA (reference sequence). The CDR3 has 14 residues. V lost 6 bases and J lost 9, with 21 bases in between. CDR3 protein: CSATFLEVSGEQFF. DNA of the CDR3: TGCAGTGCGACCTTTCTAGAGGTCTCGGGTGAGCAGTTCTTC.

This clonotype was counted once. A much larger clone lies one base from this, so it may be a read error. The genes are TRBV20-1 and TRBJ2-1; D possibly matches TRBD1 or TRBD2 (5 bases each). The CDR3 runs to 13 residues. Germline CDR1 DFQATT, CDR2 SNEGSKA (reference sequence). V lost 3 bases to trimming and J lost 8 bases, with 14 bases between them. The CDR3 sequence: CSARGQGDDEQFF. The CDR3 nucleotides read TGCAGTGCTAGGGGTCAGGGAGACGATGAGCAGTTCTTC.

This clonotype was detected a few times. The J gene is TRBJ2-1, the V gene TRBV29-1; D remains unclear. The CDR3 has 15 amino acids. Per the germline V gene, CDR1 is SQVTM and CDR2 is ANQGSEA. The ends were cut back, 8 bases at V and 6 bases at J, with 23 bases in the middle. Written as DNA, the CDR3 is TGCAGCTTGACCAGTTGGACCCTCCAATTCAATGAGCAGTTCTTC. As protein: CSLTSWTLQFNEQFF.

The chain uses TRBV5-1 and TRBJ2-7; a weak D match, TRBD2 (6 bases). Between the trimmed V and J ends, which lost 6 bases and 4 bases, there was a span of 17 bases. Germline V gene data show CDR1 as SGHRS and CDR2 as YFSETQ. The CDR3 has 14 residues. CDR3: CASNPGLRRYEQYF. The CDR3 DNA is TGCGCCAGCAACCCGGGACTGAGGAGGTACGAGCAGTACTTC.

This clonotype was counted many times. The rearrangement joins TRBV20-1 to TRBJ2-1; no firm D call. V was trimmed by 3 bases and J by 10 bases, leaving 10 bases between them. This CDR3 is built from 11 residues. The germline CDR1 and CDR2 sequences are DFQATT and SNEGSKA (reference sequence). CDR3: CSARDPNEQFF. The CDR3 nucleotides are TGCAGTGCTAGGGACCCTAACGAGCAGTTCTTC.

V usage is TRBV2 and J usage is TRBJ2-2, with 11 bases that match TRBD2. Germline assignment: CDR1 SNHLY and CDR2 FYNNEI. The V segment lost 8 bases and the J segment 5 bases; nucleotides outside the gene matches: 4. CDR3 length: 14 amino acids. The CDR3 protein is CASFLAGGTGELFF. The CDR3 DNA is TGTGCCAGCTTTCTAGCGGGAGGAACCGGGGAGCTGTTTTTT. Full variable domain (remainder filled in from reference TRBV2 and TRBJ2-2): EPEVTQTPSHQVTQMGQEVILRCVPISNHLYFYWYRQILGQKVEFLVSFYNNEISEKSEIFDDQFSVERPDGSNFTLKIRSTKLEDSAMYFCASFLAGGTGELFFGEGSRLTVL.

Many counts were recorded for this clonotype. This chain joins TRBV12-3 or TRBV12-4 and TRBJ2-2; D possibly corresponds to TRBD1 (6 bases). The CDR3 extends over 17 amino acids. Trimming shortened V by 6 bases and J by 2 bases, and 19 bases separated the two germline ends. CDR3 DNA sequence: TGTGCCAGCAGGTATCCGGACAGATCTCTAAACACCGGGGAGCTGTTTTTT. It is translated as CASRYPDRSLNTGELFF.

Worth noting for this clonotype: This may come from a read error, since a much larger clone is one base off. The chain couples TRBV20-1 to TRBJ1-5; D is uncertain. The CDR3 consists of 13 residues. Germline V gives CDR1 DFQATT, CDR2 SNEGSKA (reference sequence). CDR3 sequence reads: CSASGRTNQPHHF. In nucleotides, the CDR3 is TGCAGTGCTAGCGGGCGGACTAATCAGCCCCATCATTTT.

This clonotype has more than one count but fewer than ten. The chain has TRBV4-1 and TRBJ2-3, with 9 bases fitting TRBD1. Germline CDR1 and CDR2: MGHRA and YSYEKL. The CDR3 spans 17 residues. Trimming removed 4 bases from V and 6 bases from J; junction bases left unmatched: 14. The CDR3 nucleotides are TGCGCCAGCAGCCCCAGCCCGACCACAGGGGGCATGGATACGCAGTATTTT. Amino acids: CASSPSPTTGGMDTQYF.

The chain recombines TRBV5-6 with TRBJ1-1; perhaps TRBD1 as D (6 bases). Germline values: CDR1 SGHDT, CDR2 YYEEEE. This CDR3 is built from 15 residues. The germline V and J ends were trimmed by 6 bases and 2 bases, with 17 bases remaining between them. CDR3 region: CASTVTGRGNTEAFF. CDR3 nucleotide sequence: TGTGCCAGCACCGTCACAGGGCGAGGTAACACTGAAGCTTTCTTT.

This clonotype was seen many times. The rearrangement joins TRBV9 to TRBJ1-1; 8 bases agree with TRBD1. Germline assignment: CDR1 SGDLS and CDR2 YYNGEE. The CDR3 extends over 16 amino acids. The V and J ends lost 0 bases and 4 bases, in that order; junction bases with no gene match: 8. CDR3 nucleotide sequence: TGTGCCAGCAGCGTAGCCCCGGGACAGGTCTTCACTGAAGCTTTCTTT. It translates to CASSVAPGQVFTEAFF.

This clonotype was recorded once. J is TRBJ2-7 and V is TRBV20-1; 9 bases agree with TRBD2. The CDR3 extends over 14 amino acids. V was pared by 0 bases and J by 4 bases, with 4 bases of the junction left unmatched. CDR1 is DFQATT and CDR2 is SNEGSKA in the germline V gene (reference sequence). CDR3 in amino acids: CSAREALAGYEQYF. The CDR3 nucleotides read TGCAGTGCTAGAGAAGCACTAGCGGGTTACGAGCAGTACTTC.